This paragraph covers one TCR beta chain sequence. Assignments of participants to cohorts depended upon their own reported clinical history. This sample is part of a study of blood T cell repertoires in COVID-19. About the research overall: PBMCs, B-cell-depleted T cells, or T cells were the source of the cDNA or gDNA that made up the material.

Profiled with immunoSEQ multiplex PCR; TCRdb holds only in-frame clones, not every one. The sample yields about 210,000 clones, 75% to 85% seen once. Trimming pared 6 bases from V and 8 bases from J, leaving 16 bases between. CDR1 is LNHDA, CDR2 SQIVND, per germline (reference sequence). This CDR3 comprises 14 residues. This receptor was identified in a man younger than 45 with acute COVID-19. Sequenced material: PBMCs or T cells enriched from blood (not recorded which). The genes are TRBV19 and TRBJ1-4; weak D call: TRBD1 (6 bases). The CDR3 region has the DNA TGTGCCAGTAGCCCTCGGACAGATAGCGAAAAACTGTTTTTT. Translating gives CASSPRTDSEKLFF.